Each of the 12 T cell receptor beta chains below was sequenced from the same sample in a study of shared clonotypes between healthy human individuals. Profiled with immunoSEQ multiplex PCR; TCRdb holds only in-frame clones, not every one. The profile shows 2,500,000 or so clones, over 85% of them singletons. The sample comprised naive CD4+ T cells from PBMCs. As for subset: CD45RA+ positively selected. These receptors all stem from a man younger than 35 in good health. Some clones in this sample may be carry-over from other donors' samples.

The chain joins TRBV4-1 to TRBJ2-5; TRBD2 matches 9 bases. The V gene end was trimmed by 4 bases and the J gene end by 1 base; junction bases not matched to a gene: 10. The CDR3 spans 17 residues. Germline-derived CDR1 and CDR2 are MGHRA and YSYEKL. The CDR3: CASSRLAGSGFQETQYF. The CDR3 DNA follows: TGCGCCAGCAGCCGGCTAGCGGGATCTGGCTTCCAAGAGACCCAGTACTTC.

The CDR3 sequence is CASGGQLNTEAFF. CDR3 coding DNA: TGTGCCAGCGGCGGACAGCTGAACACTGAAGCTTTCTTT. The rearrangement uses TRBV2 and TRBJ1-1, with D possibly being TRBD1 (6 bases). The CDR3 extends over 13 amino acids. CDR1 is SNHLY and CDR2 is FYNNEI in the germline V gene. The V end was cut by 8 bases, the J end by 0 bases, with 10 bases between. The entire variable domain, with the rest obtained from reference TRBV2 and TRBJ1-1, is as follows: EPEVTQTPSHQVTQMGQEVILRCVPISNHLYFYWYRQILGQKVEFLVSFYNNEISEKSEIFDDQFSVERPDGSNFTLKIRSTKLEDSAMYFCASGGQLNTEAFFGQGTRLTVV.

V usage is TRBV25-1 and J usage is TRBJ1-6, with 7 bases lining up with TRBD1. Germline V gives CDR1 MGHDK, CDR2 SYGVNS. V was clipped by 6 bases and J by 0 bases; unmatched bases: 2. This CDR3 contains 15 residues. Here the CDR3 DNA reads TGTGCCAGCAGCACAGGGGACTCCTATAATTCACCCCTCCACTTT. Amino acid sequence: CASSTGDSYNSPLHF.

V usage is TRBV9 and J usage is TRBJ2-2; 7 bases map to TRBD1. The CDR3 sequence is 17 residues long. Losses at the gene ends were 0 bases for V and 0 bases for J; bases not matched to a gene: 5. The V gene's germline CDR1 is SGDLS and CDR2 YYNGEE. CDR3 protein: CASSVATGTANTGELFF. CDR3 sequence (DNA): TGTGCCAGCAGCGTAGCTACTGGGACAGCGAACACCGGGGAGCTGTTTTTT.

The J gene is TRBJ1-1, the V gene TRBV7-2; weak D call: TRBD1 (6 bases). This CDR3 is 15 amino acids long. The germline gives CDR1 SGHTA, CDR2 FQGNSA. V lost 0 bases to trimming and J lost 3 bases, with 11 bases between them. DNA for the CDR3: TGTGCCAGCAGCTTAGCGCGGGGGCGTTACACTGAAGCTTTCTTT. It codes for CASSLARGRYTEAFF.

The chain links TRBV15 to TRBJ2-7, with 7 bases identical to TRBD2. The CDR3 contains 17 residues. Germline trimming cut 7 bases from V and 2 bases from J; bases unmatched to any gene: 17. Germline CDR1 is LNHNV and CDR2 is YYDKDF (reference sequence). The CDR3 DNA is TGTGCCACCAAACTAATCTTACCCGGGGGGATCGCCTACGAGCAGTACTTC. Residues: CATKLILPGGIAYEQYF.

V is TRBV7-2 and J is TRBJ2-3; D is unclear. This CDR3 is 12 amino acids long. V lost 7 bases, J lost 6 bases, and 11 bases lay in between. Looked up from germline, CDR1 is SGHTA and CDR2 is FQGNSA. The chain's CDR3 is CASTEVWDTQYF. CDR3 coding DNA: TGTGCCAGCACCGAAGTATGGGATACGCAGTATTTT.

This rearrangement joins TRBV5-4 to TRBJ2-3; D may be TRBD1 (6 bases). CDR1 is SGHNT, CDR2 YYREEE, per germline (reference sequence). The CDR3 length is 17 residues. V was clipped by 3 bases and J by 3 bases, with 20 bases between them. CDR3 amino acids: CASSSRLQGTQTDTQYF. The CDR3 DNA sequence: TGTGCCAGCAGCTCGCGACTACAGGGAACCCAGACAGATACGCAGTATTTT.

The count of this clone is one. The rearrangement uses TRBV28 and TRBJ2-1, with 7 bases fitting TRBD1. The germline V gene encodes CDR1 MDHEN and CDR2 SYDVKM. This CDR3 region has 17 residues. Trimming at V came to 4 bases and at J to 0 bases, leaving 9 bases not matched to a gene. CDR3 DNA: TGTGCCAGCAGTTCCCTGACAGGGAAGGGCTCCTACAATGAGCAGTTCTTC. Protein sequence: CASSSLTGKGSYNEQFF.

The rearrangement links TRBV18 to TRBJ2-3, with 13 nucleotides matching TRBD2. The CDR3 length is 13 residues. J was trimmed by 4 bases and V by 10 bases; bases with no gene match: 2. The germline V gene encodes CDR1 KGHSH and CDR2 LQKENI. Here the CDR3 DNA reads TGTGCCAATGGACTAGCGGGAGCAGATACGCAGTATTTT. Translated, it gives CANGLAGADTQYF.

This chain links TRBV11-2 with TRBJ2-7; 10 nucleotides line up with TRBD1. Germline V gene data show CDR1 as SGHAT and CDR2 as FQNNGV. The CDR3 covers 14 residues. Trimming removed 5 bases from V and 5 bases from J; junction bases left unmatched: 6. CDR3 region: CASSPDRGFDEQYF. For the CDR3, the DNA is TGTGCCAGCAGCCCGGACAGGGGGTTTGACGAGCAGTACTTC.

J is TRBJ2-3 and V is TRBV9, with 11 nucleotides matching TRBD1. Germline V lookup: CDR1 SGDLS, CDR2 YYNGEE. The CDR3 is 15 residues long. V lost 0 bases, J lost 6 bases, and 3 bases stayed unmatched. CDR3 region: CASSVAGQGVDTQYF. DNA for the CDR3: TGTGCCAGCAGCGTAGCGGGACAGGGGGTTGATACGCAGTATTTT.